The 2 T cell receptor beta chains reported below all come from one sample, sequenced in a study of T-cell memory formation after mild COVID-19. TCRdb reprocessed the 5' RACE reads via MiXCR and lists one record per CDR3 protein. The data show roughly 480,000 distinct CDR3 sequences, nearly 25% seen once. Specimen: PBMCs or a T cell subset sorted from them (not recorded which). The receptors originated from an adult woman who had mild COVID-19 (a few samples of this study predate the infection). Cell type and time point are not known.

This chain joins TRBV20-1 and TRBJ2-7, with 8 nucleotides matching TRBD2. V dropped 3 bases and J dropped 7; count of bases not matched to a gene: 8. Germline assignment: CDR1 DFQATT and CDR2 SNEGSKA (reference sequence). The CDR3 totals 13 residues. Here the CDR3 DNA reads TGCAGTGCTAGCCCCACTAGCGGCCTGGAGCAGTACTTC. Residues: CSASPTSGLEQYF.

This clonotype was observed a handful of times. V usage is TRBV29-1 and J usage is TRBJ2-1; 7 positions agree with TRBD2. Germline CDR1 and CDR2: SQVTM and ANQGSEA. This CDR3 has 17 amino acids. V trimming: 4 bases; J trimming: 3 bases; junction bases outside the gene matches: 15. The CDR3 region has the DNA TGCAGCGTTGCGTGGGTTGGCGGGCTAGCGGACTACAATGAGCAGTTCTTC. Translating it yields CSVAWVGGLADYNEQFF.